Sequencing of this TCR beta chain was carried out in a study of beta chain features in type 1 diabetes. This clone appeared a few times. The antigen remains unidentified. A heparinised blood draw that averaged about 100 mL was obtained once from each donor. This CDR3 has 16 amino acids. Germline V lookup: CDR1 MNHEY, CDR2 SMNVEV (reference sequence). Trimming shortened V by 5 bases and J by 0 bases, and 11 bases separated the two germline ends. Study-wide findings and caveats: PCR might favor shorter templates, but any such skew would affect patients and controls equally. TCRB CDR3s were moderately but significantly shorter in Type 1 diabetes patients in all four CD4+ subsets.

Investigators reverse transcribed all isolated RNA, so they sequenced expressed TCRB transcripts. Measured with immunoSEQ multiplex PCR; TCRdb has only the in-frame clones, and not every one. The sample contains under 250,000 clones, roughly 13% of which appear only once. The sample was naive CD4+ T cells from blood. The chain joins TRBV27 to TRBJ1-6, with D possibly being TRBD1 (6 bases). The clonotype comes from a woman between 40 and 55 years old in good health. This CDR3 is CASSVRDNSYNSPLHF. The CDR3 region has the DNA TGTGCCAGCAGTGTCCGGGACAACTCCTATAATTCACCCCTCCACTTT.